The rows below give T cell receptor beta chains drawn from one sample of a study of T-cell memory formation after mild COVID-19. From the 5' RACE reads, TCRdb called clonotypes with MiXCR, one entry per CDR3 protein. The sample consists of fewer than 250,000 distinct CDR3 sequences, roughly a tenth of them appearing once. Source material: PBMCs or a T cell subset sorted from them (not recorded which). These receptors were obtained from a man between 18 and 29 years old who had mild COVID-19 (a few samples of this study predate the infection). Cell type and time point are not known. Both conserved end residues are part of each CDR3. D genes are given only for firm matches. Rows give clone size only sometimes, using once, few, many, or a class for an expanded clone.

cdr3_aa cdr3_nt v_call d_call clone_size j_call
CSARDHGGGQETQYF TGCAGTGCTAGAGATCACGGGGGGGGACAAGAGACCCAGTACTTC TRBV20-1 TRBD2 many TRBJ2-5
CASSLRASGSTDTQYF TGCGCCAGCAGCCTAAGGGCTAGCGGGAGCACAGATACGCAGTATTTT TRBV4-3 TRBD2 few TRBJ2-3
CASSSDRLYGYTF TGTGCCAGCAGCTCGGACAGACTCTATGGCTACACCTTC TRBV7-2 - - TRBJ1-2
CASSLLRQETQYF TGTGCCAGCAGCTTATTGAGGCAAGAGACCCAGTACTTC TRBV7-2 - few TRBJ2-5
CASSPGLAAVTDTQYF TGTGCCAGCAGCCCCGGACTAGCGGCGGTCACAGATACGCAGTATTTT TRBV7-3 TRBD2 many TRBJ2-3
CASSPLGNTEAFF TGTGCCAGCAGCCCCTTGGGGAACACTGAAGCTTTCTTT TRBV7-9 - - TRBJ1-1
CAIAEGWGEQYF TGTGCCATCGCCGAGGGCTGGGGAGAGCAGTACTTC TRBV10-3 - few TRBJ2-7
CAISSGSSSTDTQYF TGTGCCATCAGTTCAGGATCTTCTAGCACAGATACGCAGTATTTT TRBV10-3 - - TRBJ2-3
CASSLRGFAETQYF TGTGCCAGCAGCTTAAGGGGGTTTGCAGAGACCCAGTACTTC TRBV7-2 - few TRBJ2-5
CAISDRDVTNTGELFF TGTGCCATCAGTGACCGGGACGTAACGAACACCGGGGAGCTGTTTTTT TRBV10-3 - few TRBJ2-2
CASARDRNTEAFF TGTGCCAGCGCCCGGGACAGGAACACTGAAGCTTTCTTT TRBV7-2 TRBD1 - TRBJ1-1
CASSLGVGFTDTQYF TGTGCCAGCAGCTTGGGGGTCGGCTTCACAGATACGCAGTATTTT TRBV5-4 - few TRBJ2-3
CASSSYRDIGIDSPLHF TGTGCCAGCAGTTCGTATCGGGACATTGGGATAGATTCACCCCTCCACTTT TRBV6-2/TRBV6-3 - few TRBJ1-6
CASSREGQYGHPQHF TGTGCCAGCAGTCGGGAGGGACAGTATGGACACCCCCAGCATTTT TRBV2 TRBD1 - TRBJ1-5
CASSPRDSSYEQYF TGTGCCAGCAGCCCTCGGGACAGCTCCTACGAGCAGTACTTC TRBV9 TRBD1 few TRBJ2-7
CASREMTGQETQYF TGTGCCAGCAGAGAGATGACAGGGCAAGAGACCCAGTACTTC TRBV6-5 TRBD1 - TRBJ2-5
CASSLLGTSGIETQYF TGTGCCAGCAGCCTTCTAGGGACTAGCGGGATCGAGACCCAGTACTTC TRBV7-6 TRBD2 many TRBJ2-5
CASSLAPGTHRTLATDTQYF TGTGCCAGCAGCTTGGCCCCGGGGACACATCGTACCTTGGCCACAGATACGCAGTATTTT TRBV5-8 - - TRBJ2-3
CASSSGLGWETQYF TGTGCCAGCAGCTCGGGACTAGGATGGGAGACCCAGTACTTC TRBV7-2 TRBD2 - TRBJ2-5
CASSQETGTSYSPLHF TGCGCCAGCAGCCAAGAGACCGGTACCTCTTATTCACCCCTCCACTTT TRBV4-3 - few TRBJ1-6